The 22 T cell receptor beta chains given below trace back to one sample, sequenced in a study of blood T cell repertoires in COVID-19 (dated by TCRdb to 2018 to 2021). Library preparation used the immunoSEQ multiplex PCR assay. This is the immuneACCESS table as TCRdb keeps it, with only in-frame sequences that have V and J called. A part of the clones is gone; compared with another copy, unresolved V genes explain less than half, and the rest is unexplained. The sample table records roughly 180,000 clones; 81% of these occur just once. The ten largest clones add up to around 5.1% of the sample. Sample: PBMCs or T cells enriched from blood (not recorded which). The receptors derive from a woman aged 40-49 years with acute COVID-19.

The rearrangement links TRBV20-1 to TRBJ2-7; D call uncertain. The CDR3 length is 10 residues. Per the germline V gene, CDR1 is DFQATT and CDR2 is SNEGSKA (reference sequence). Trimming took 5 bases from V and 4 from J, leaving 6 bases between them. The CDR3 DNA follows: TGCAGTGCTTTAGATTACGAGCAGTACTTC. Translated: CSALDYEQYF.

The chain employs TRBV3-1 (or the pseudogene TRBV3-2) and TRBJ2-4; D remains unclear. Per germline, CDR1 LGHDT and CDR2 YNNKEL (reference sequence). V was pared by 2 bases and J by 6 bases, with 11 bases between. CDR3 size: 14 residues. CDR3 nucleotides: TGTGCCAGCAGCCAAACCCCTAAGAGAAACATTCAGTACTTC. It yields the protein CASSQTPKRNIQYF.

This clone was seen ten or more times. The genes are TRBV6-1 and TRBJ2-4; no firm D call. This CDR3 is built from 14 residues. V lost 3 bases and J 5 bases, leaving 11 bases between the germline ends. Germline V gene data show CDR1 as MNHNS and CDR2 as SASEGT. CDR3 in amino acids: CASSEVNSENIQYF. The DNA for the CDR3 is TGTGCCAGCAGTGAGGTCAACAGTGAAAACATTCAGTACTTC.

The J gene is TRBJ2-5, the V gene TRBV7-8; a possible D gene is TRBD2 (6 bases). V lost 5 bases and J lost 9, with 16 bases in between. CDR1 and CDR2 (germline): SGHVS, FQNEAQ. The CDR3 covers 13 residues. The CDR3 protein is CASSRDLPPAQYF. The DNA of the CDR3 is TGTGCCAGCAGCCGGGACTTGCCCCCGGCCCAGTACTTC. The full variable domain, in which reference TRBV7-8 and TRBJ2-5 provide the parts outside the CDR3, is GAGVSQSPRYKVAKRGQDVALRCDPISGHVSLFWYQQALGQGPEFLTYFQNEAQLDKSGLPSDRFFAERPEGSVSTLKIQRTQQEDSAVYLCASSRDLPPAQYFGPGTRLLVL.

This clone was seen a few times. V gene TRBV2 combines with J gene TRBJ1-3; TRBD1 might be the D (5 bases). This CDR3 is built from 15 residues. The germline gives CDR1 SNHLY, CDR2 FYNNEI. The ends were cut back, 5 bases at V and 0 bases at J, with 11 bases in the middle. The CDR3: CASSLNQGSGNTIYF. CDR3 sequence (DNA): TGTGCCAGCAGTTTAAACCAGGGCTCTGGAAACACCATATATTTT. Full variable domain (remainder filled in from reference TRBV2 and TRBJ1-3): EPEVTQTPSHQVTQMGQEVILRCVPISNHLYFYWYRQILGQKVEFLVSFYNNEISEKSEIFDDQFSVERPDGSNFTLKIRSTKLEDSAMYFCASSLNQGSGNTIYFGEGSWLTVV.

This rearrangement joins TRBV5-4 to TRBJ1-2; a weak D match, TRBD1 (6 bases). Germline V lookup: CDR1 SGHNT, CDR2 YYREEE (reference sequence). V lost 2 bases and J lost 6, with 20 bases in between. CDR3 length: 16 amino acids. The CDR3, as DNA: TGTGCCAGCAGCTTCGATACGGGGGGCGTGATGGATGGCTACACCTTC. Its protein is CASSFDTGGVMDGYTF.

This clone was counted a few times. The chain uses TRBV2 and TRBJ1-1; D perhaps matches TRBD1 (5 bases). Trimming shortened V by 4 bases and J by 4 bases, and 13 bases separated the two germline ends. This CDR3 comprises 14 residues. Germline CDR1 is SNHLY and CDR2 is FYNNEI. CDR3 coding DNA: TGTGCCAGCAGTGTTAGGGGTAGTATCACTGAAGCTTTCTTT. Encoded protein: CASSVRGSITEAFF.

The genes are TRBV5-1 and TRBJ1-2, with D unresolved. V dropped 1 base and J dropped 2 bases, with 9 bases sitting between them. This CDR3 has 14 amino acids. The germline CDR1 and CDR2 sequences are SGHRS and YFSETQ. The CDR3 sequence is CASSLSMENYGYTF. In DNA, the CDR3 is TGCGCCAGCAGCTTGAGCATGGAGAACTATGGCTACACCTTC.

The J gene is TRBJ2-3, the V gene TRBV7-2, with 10 bases matching TRBD2. V dropped 1 base and J dropped 6; count of bases not matched to a gene: 10. This CDR3 is built from 17 residues. Germline V gives CDR1 SGHTA, CDR2 FQGNSA. CDR3 nucleotide sequence: TGTGCCAGCAGCTTAGTTGGTAGCGGGAGGTTGTATGATACGCAGTATTTT. Protein product: CASSLVGSGRLYDTQYF. Full variable domain (outside the CDR3, taken from reference TRBV7-2 and TRBJ2-3): GAGVSQSPSNKVTEKGKDVELRCDPISGHTALYWYRQSLGQGLEFLIYFQGNSAPDKSGLPSDRFSAERTGGSVSTLTIQRTQQEDSAVYLCASSLVGSGRLYDTQYFGPGTRLTVL.

The chain joins TRBV5-1 to TRBJ1-1; D is undetermined. CDR3 length: 14 amino acids. CDR1 is SGHRS and CDR2 is YFSETQ in the germline V gene. Between the trimmed V and J ends, which lost 0 bases and 4 bases, there was a span of 10 bases. Here the CDR3 DNA reads TGCGCCAGCAGCTTGGGAGGTGGGAGCACTGAAGCTTTCTTT. Encoded protein: CASSLGGGSTEAFF.

The CDR3 DNA is TGCGCCAGCAGCACGGGGACTAGCTATCCCACCGGGGAGCTGTTTTTT. It encodes CASSTGTSYPTGELFF. The genes are TRBV5-1 and TRBJ2-2, with 9 bases aligning to TRBD2. The length of the CDR3 is 16 residues. The V and J ends lost 4 bases and 4 bases, in that order; junction bases with no gene match: 8. The germline V gene has CDR1 SGHRS and CDR2 YFSETQ.

This clone was detected a few times. The J gene is TRBJ2-3, the V gene TRBV6-5, with D possibly TRBD2 on 5 matching bases. Per germline, CDR1 MNHEY and CDR2 SVGAGI. This CDR3 region has 13 residues. Deletions cut 7 bases from V and 4 bases from J, with 12 bases between. The CDR3 is CASNTGRADTQYF. The CDR3 bases are TGTGCCAGCAATACTGGGCGGGCAGATACGCAGTATTTT.

The chain combines TRBV11-2 with TRBJ2-3; D is perhaps TRBD1 (5 bases). In germline, CDR1 is SGHAT, CDR2 FQNNGV. With 4 bases removed from V and 1 base from J, the gap between germline ends came to 12 bases. CDR3 size: 15 residues. The CDR3 sequence: CASSSGYGGTDTQYF. CDR3 coding DNA: TGTGCCAGCAGCTCAGGGTACGGCGGCACAGATACGCAGTATTTT.

The rearrangement uses TRBV29-1 and TRBJ2-2, with a tentative D call TRBD1 (5 bases). Germline CDR1 SQVTM, CDR2 ANQGSEA. The CDR3 is made up of 16 amino acids. The V end was cut by 1 base, the J end by 1 base, with 13 bases between. DNA of the CDR3: TGCAGCGTTGAAGCCCCCCAGGGTGGGAACACCGGGGAGCTGTTTTTT. Protein product: CSVEAPQGGNTGELFF.

The chain has TRBV19 and TRBJ2-2, with D perhaps matching TRBD1 (6 bases). Germline CDR1 reads LNHDA; CDR2 reads SQIVND (reference sequence). Between the trimmed V and J ends, which lost 9 bases and 6 bases, there was a span of 11 bases. This CDR3 spans 12 amino acids. This CDR3 reads CASQGKAGELFF. DNA for the CDR3: TGTGCCAGCCAGGGGAAGGCCGGGGAGCTGTTTTTT.

The genes are TRBV5-1 and TRBJ2-1, with 11 bases aligning to TRBD2. The CDR3 totals 17 residues. Trimming removed 0 bases from V and 3 bases from J; junction bases left unmatched: 5. Germline assignment: CDR1 SGHRS and CDR2 YFSETQ. Here the CDR3 reads CASSLVWGLAVYNEQFF. CDR3 DNA: TGCGCCAGCAGCTTGGTCTGGGGACTAGCGGTCTACAATGAGCAGTTCTTC. Combining the CDR3 with reference TRBV5-1 and TRBJ2-1 gives the whole variable domain KAGVTQTPRYLIKTRGQQVTLSCSPISGHRSVSWYQQTPGQGLQFLFEYFSETQRNKGNFPGRFSGRQFSNSRSEMNVSTLELGDSALYLCASSLVWGLAVYNEQFFGPGTRLTVL.

The V gene is TRBV5-1, the J gene TRBJ2-1, with 7 bases fitting TRBD2. Trimming cost V 4 bases and J 6 bases; bases outside gene matches: 7. The germline V gene has CDR1 SGHRS and CDR2 YFSETQ. The CDR3 contains 14 residues. The CDR3 coding sequence is TGCGCCAGCAGCCCCGCGGGACTATTCAATGAGCAGTTCTTC. This encodes CASSPAGLFNEQFF.

The V gene is TRBV11-2, the J gene TRBJ2-7, with 8 bases aligning to TRBD2. The germline V gene has CDR1 SGHAT and CDR2 FQNNGV. The CDR3 extends over 14 amino acids. After removal of 5 bases from V and 3 bases from J, the junction contained 6 bases not matched to a gene. CDR3 protein: CASSLAGGGYEQYF. In DNA, the CDR3 is TGTGCCAGCAGCCTGGCGGGGGGCGGCTACGAGCAGTACTTC.

The chain carries TRBV2 and TRBJ1-2, with 8 positions matching TRBD1. This CDR3 has 15 amino acids. Germline V gene data show CDR1 as SNHLY and CDR2 as FYNNEI. Unmatched junction bases numbered 11, after V lost 7 bases and J lost 4 bases. Here the CDR3 reads CASMWGAGQGYGYTF. The CDR3 coding sequence is TGTGCCAGCATGTGGGGGGCAGGACAGGGCTATGGCTACACCTTC.

The chain is built from TRBV9 and TRBJ2-1, with 8 bases identical to TRBD2. The CDR3 has 14 amino acids. V was pared by 7 bases and J by 15 bases, with 18 bases of the junction left unmatched. The germline CDR1 and CDR2 sequences are SGDLS and YYNGEE. Written as DNA, the CDR3 is TGTGCCAGCGGATCCCCCCTAAGGGCGGGAGGCCTGTTCTTC. Residues: CASGSPLRAGGLFF.

This chain connects TRBV7-9 to TRBJ1-1, with D uncertain. V gave up 2 bases and J gave up 2 bases, with 12 bases separating them. CDR1 is SEHNR and CDR2 is FQNEAQ in the germline V gene (reference sequence). This CDR3 is 15 amino acids long. The CDR3 spells CASSLRFGVNTEAFF. For the CDR3, the DNA is TGTGCCAGCAGCTTAAGGTTCGGGGTCAACACTGAAGCTTTCTTT.

The genes are TRBV3-1 (or the pseudogene TRBV3-2) and TRBJ2-3, with 9 bases matching TRBD2. The CDR3 is 14 residues long. Per the germline V gene, CDR1 is LGHDT and CDR2 is YNNKEL (reference sequence). V lost 6 bases to trimming and J lost 5 bases; unmatched junction nucleotides: 6. The CDR3, as DNA: TGTGCCAGCAGAGACGGACTAGCGAGAGATACGCAGTATTTT. Its protein is CASRDGLARDTQYF.